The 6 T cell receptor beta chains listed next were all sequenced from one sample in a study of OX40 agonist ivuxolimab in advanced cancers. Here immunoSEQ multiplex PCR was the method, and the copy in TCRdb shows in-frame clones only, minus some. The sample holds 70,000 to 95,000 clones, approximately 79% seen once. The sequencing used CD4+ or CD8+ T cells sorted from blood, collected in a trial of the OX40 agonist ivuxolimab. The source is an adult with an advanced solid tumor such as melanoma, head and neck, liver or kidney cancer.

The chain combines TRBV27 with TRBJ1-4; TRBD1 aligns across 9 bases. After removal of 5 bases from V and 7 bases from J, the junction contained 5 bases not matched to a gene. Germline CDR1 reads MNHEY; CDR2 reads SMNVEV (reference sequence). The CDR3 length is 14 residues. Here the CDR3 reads CASSLGQGSEKLFF. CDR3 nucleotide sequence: TGTGCCAGCAGTCTGGGACAGGGAAGTGAAAAACTGTTTTTT.

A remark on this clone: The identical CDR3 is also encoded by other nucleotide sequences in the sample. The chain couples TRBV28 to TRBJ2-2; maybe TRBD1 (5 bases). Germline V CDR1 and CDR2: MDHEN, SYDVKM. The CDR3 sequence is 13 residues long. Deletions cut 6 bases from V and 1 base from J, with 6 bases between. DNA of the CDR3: TGTGCCAGCAGAACAGGGAACACCGGGGAGCTGTTTTTT. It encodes CASRTGNTGELFF.

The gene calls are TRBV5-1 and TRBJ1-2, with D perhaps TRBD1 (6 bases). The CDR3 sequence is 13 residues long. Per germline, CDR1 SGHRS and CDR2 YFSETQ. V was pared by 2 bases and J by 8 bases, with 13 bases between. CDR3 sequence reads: CASSFGRGQGYTF. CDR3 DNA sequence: TGCGCCAGCAGCTTTGGCAGGGGCCAAGGCTACACCTTC.

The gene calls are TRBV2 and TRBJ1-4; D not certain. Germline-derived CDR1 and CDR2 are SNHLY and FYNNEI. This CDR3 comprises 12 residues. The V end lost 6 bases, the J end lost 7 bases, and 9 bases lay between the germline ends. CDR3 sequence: CASRSWGEKLFF. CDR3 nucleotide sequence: TGTGCCAGCAGATCCTGGGGTGAAAAACTGTTTTTT. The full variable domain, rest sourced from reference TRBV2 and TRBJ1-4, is EPEVTQTPSHQVTQMGQEVILRCVPISNHLYFYWYRQILGQKVEFLVSFYNNEISEKSEIFDDQFSVERPDGSNFTLKIRSTKLEDSAMYFCASRSWGEKLFFGSGTQLSVL.

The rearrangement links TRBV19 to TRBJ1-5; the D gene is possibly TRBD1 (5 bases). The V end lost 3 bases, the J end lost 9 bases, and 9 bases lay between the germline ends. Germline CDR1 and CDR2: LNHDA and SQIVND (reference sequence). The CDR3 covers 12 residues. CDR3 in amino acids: CASSMGGVPQHF. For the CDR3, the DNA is TGTGCCAGTAGTATGGGAGGGGTGCCCCAGCATTTT.

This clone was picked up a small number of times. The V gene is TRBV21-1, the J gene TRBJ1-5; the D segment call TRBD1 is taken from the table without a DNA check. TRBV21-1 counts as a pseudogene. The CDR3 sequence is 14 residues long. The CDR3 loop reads CASSKGQDNQPQHF. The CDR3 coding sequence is TGTGCCAGCAGCAAAGGTCAGGACAATCAGCCCCAGCATTTT.